In its sample, the clone carrying this TCR beta chain was seen once. Its antigen is undetermined. This specimen comes from a study of T cell responses to AZD1222 COVID-19 vaccine. The study, taken as a whole, reports: Researchers report vaccine-associated CD4 TCRs spanning spike, with dominance at 160-218 and 743-854. Increases in Spike-specific TCR breadth and depth were seen after two AZD1222 doses.

Using immunoSEQ multiplex PCR, the repertoire was profiled, and TCRdb retains in-frame clones only, with some absent. The sample has under 170,000 clones; approximately 92% are singletons. CDR3 length: 14 residues. Trimming shortened V by 1 base and J by 1 base, and 7 bases separated the two germline ends. CDR1 is SSHAT and CDR2 is FNYEAQ in the germline V gene (reference sequence). The receptor's source is an adult who received the AZD1222 COVID-19 vaccine. This chain joins TRBV7-7 and TRBJ2-5, with TRBD2 as a possible D gene (5 bases). Sequencing was performed on peripheral blood, taken 28 days after the second AZD1222 dose. DNA of the CDR3: TGTGCCAGCAGCTTAGTAGGGAGCCAAGAGACCCAGTACTTC. This encodes CASSLVGSQETQYF.